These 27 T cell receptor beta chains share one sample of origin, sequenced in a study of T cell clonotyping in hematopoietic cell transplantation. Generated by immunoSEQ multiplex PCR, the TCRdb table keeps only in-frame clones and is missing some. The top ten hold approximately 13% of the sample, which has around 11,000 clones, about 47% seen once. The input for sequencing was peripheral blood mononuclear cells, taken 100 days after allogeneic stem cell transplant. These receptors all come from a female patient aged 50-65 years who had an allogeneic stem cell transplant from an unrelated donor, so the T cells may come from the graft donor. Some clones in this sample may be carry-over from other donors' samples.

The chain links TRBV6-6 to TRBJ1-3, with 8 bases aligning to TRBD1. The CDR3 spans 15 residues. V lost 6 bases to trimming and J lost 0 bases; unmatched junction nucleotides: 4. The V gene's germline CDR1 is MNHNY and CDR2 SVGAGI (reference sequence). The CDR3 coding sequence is TGTGCCAGCAGCTGGGACAGGAGCTCTGGAAACACCATATATTTT. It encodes CASSWDRSSGNTIYF.

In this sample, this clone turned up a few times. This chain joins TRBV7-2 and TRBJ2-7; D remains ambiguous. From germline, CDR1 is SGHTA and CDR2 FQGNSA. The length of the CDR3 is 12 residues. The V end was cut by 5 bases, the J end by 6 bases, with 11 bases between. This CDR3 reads CASSRDLGEQYF. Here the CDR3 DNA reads TGTGCCAGCAGCCGAGATCTTGGCGAGCAGTACTTC.

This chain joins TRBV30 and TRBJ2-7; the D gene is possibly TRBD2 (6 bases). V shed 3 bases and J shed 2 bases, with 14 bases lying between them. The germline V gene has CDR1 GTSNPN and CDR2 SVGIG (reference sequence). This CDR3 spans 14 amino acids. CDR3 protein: CAWRLASATYEQYF. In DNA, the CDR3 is TGTGCCTGGAGATTGGCTAGCGCTACCTACGAGCAGTACTTC.

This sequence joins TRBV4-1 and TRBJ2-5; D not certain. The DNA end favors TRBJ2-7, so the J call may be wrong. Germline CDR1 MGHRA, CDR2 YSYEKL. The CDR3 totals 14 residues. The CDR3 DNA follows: TGCGCCAGCAGCCACTTTGGACGTAACTACGAGCAGTACTTC. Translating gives CASSHFGRNYEQYF.

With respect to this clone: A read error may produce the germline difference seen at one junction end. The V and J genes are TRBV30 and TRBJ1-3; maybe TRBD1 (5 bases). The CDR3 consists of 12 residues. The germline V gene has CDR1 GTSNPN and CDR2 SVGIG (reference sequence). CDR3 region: CAWTQGGNTTYF. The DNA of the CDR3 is TGTGCCTGGACCCAGGGAGGAAACACCACATATTTT.

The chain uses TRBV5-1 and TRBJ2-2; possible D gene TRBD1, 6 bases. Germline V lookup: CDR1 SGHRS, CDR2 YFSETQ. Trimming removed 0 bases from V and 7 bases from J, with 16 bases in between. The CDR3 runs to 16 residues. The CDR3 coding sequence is TGCGCCAGCAGCTTGGACGGCGAGGGGGAGTACGGGGAGCTGTTTTTT. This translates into CASSLDGEGEYGELFF.

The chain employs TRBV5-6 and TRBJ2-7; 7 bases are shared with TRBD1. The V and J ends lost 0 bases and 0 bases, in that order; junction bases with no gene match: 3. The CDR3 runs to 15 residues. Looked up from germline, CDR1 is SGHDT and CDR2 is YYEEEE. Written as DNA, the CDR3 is TGTGCCAGCAGCTTGGGGGACAGACCCTCCTACGAGCAGTACTTC. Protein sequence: CASSLGDRPSYEQYF. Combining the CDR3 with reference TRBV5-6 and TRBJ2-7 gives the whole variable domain DAGVTQSPTHLIKTRGQQVTLRCSPKSGHDTVSWYQQALGQGPQFIFQYYEEEERQRGNFPDRFSGHQFPNYSSELNVNALLLGDSALYLCASSLGDRPSYEQYFGPGTRLTVT.

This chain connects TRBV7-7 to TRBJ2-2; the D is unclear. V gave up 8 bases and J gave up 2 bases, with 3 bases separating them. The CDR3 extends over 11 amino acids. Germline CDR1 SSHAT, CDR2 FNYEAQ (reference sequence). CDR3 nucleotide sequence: TGTGCCAGCGGAAACACCGGGGAGCTGTTTTTT. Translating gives CASGNTGELFF.

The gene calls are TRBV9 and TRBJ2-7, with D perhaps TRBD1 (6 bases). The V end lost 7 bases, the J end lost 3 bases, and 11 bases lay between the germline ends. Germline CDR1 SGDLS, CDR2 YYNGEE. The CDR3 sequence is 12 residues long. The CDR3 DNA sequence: TGTGCCAGCGGGACGGGACACTACGAGCAGTACTTC. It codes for CASGTGHYEQYF. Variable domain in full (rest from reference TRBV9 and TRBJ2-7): DSGVTQTPKHLITATGQRVTLRCSPRSGDLSVYWYQQSLDQGLQFLIQYYNGEERAKGNILERFSAQQFPDLHSELNLSSLELGDSALYFCASGTGHYEQYFGPGTRLTVT.

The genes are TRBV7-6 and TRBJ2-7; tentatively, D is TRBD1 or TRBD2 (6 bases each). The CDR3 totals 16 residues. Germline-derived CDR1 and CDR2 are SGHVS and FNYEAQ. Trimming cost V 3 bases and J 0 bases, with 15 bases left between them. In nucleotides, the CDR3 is TGTGCCAGCAGCTTGGAGGGGACAACAAGCTCCTACGAGCAGTACTTC. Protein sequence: CASSLEGTTSSYEQYF.

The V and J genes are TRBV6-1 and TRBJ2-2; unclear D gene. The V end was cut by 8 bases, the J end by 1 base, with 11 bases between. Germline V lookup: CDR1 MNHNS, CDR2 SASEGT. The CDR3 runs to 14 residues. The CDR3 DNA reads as TGTGCCAGCCAAACACAGCGGAACACCGGGGAGCTGTTTTTT. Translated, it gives CASQTQRNTGELFF.

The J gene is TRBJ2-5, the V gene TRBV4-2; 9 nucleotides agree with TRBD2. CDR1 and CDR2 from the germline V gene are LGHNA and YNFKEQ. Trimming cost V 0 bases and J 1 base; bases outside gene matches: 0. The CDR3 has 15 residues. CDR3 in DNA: TGTGCCAGCAGCCAAGAGCGGGGGGGCCAAGAGACCCAGTACTTC. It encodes CASSQERGGQETQYF.

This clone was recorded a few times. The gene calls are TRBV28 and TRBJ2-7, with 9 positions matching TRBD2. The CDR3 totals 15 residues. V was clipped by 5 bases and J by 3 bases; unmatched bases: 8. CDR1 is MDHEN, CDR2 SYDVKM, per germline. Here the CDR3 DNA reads TGTGCCAGCAGTACCCGAGCGGGAGGAGACTACGAGCAGTACTTC. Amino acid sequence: CASSTRAGGDYEQYF. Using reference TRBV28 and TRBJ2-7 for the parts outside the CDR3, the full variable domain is DVKVTQSSRYLVKRTGEKVFLECVQDMDHENMFWYRQDPGLGLRLIYFSYDVKMKEKGDIPEGYSVSREKKERFSLILESASTNQTSMYLCASSTRAGGDYEQYFGPGTRLTVT.

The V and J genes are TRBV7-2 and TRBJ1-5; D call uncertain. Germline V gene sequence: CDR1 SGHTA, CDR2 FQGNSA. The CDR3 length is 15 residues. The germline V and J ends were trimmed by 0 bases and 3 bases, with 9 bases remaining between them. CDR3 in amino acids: CASSLAPGNNQPQHF. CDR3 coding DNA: TGTGCCAGCAGCTTAGCGCCAGGTAACAATCAGCCCCAGCATTTT.

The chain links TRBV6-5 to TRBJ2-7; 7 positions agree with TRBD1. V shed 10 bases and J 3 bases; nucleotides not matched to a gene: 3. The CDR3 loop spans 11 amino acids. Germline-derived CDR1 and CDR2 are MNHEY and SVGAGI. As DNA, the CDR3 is TGTGCCACCTACAGGGGCTACGAGCAGTACTTC. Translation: CATYRGYEQYF.

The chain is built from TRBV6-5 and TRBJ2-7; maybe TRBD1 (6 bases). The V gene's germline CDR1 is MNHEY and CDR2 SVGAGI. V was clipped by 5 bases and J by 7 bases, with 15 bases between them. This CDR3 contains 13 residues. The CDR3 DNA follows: TGTGCCAGCAGTCGTGGACAGCTCTGGGAGCAGTACTTC. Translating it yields CASSRGQLWEQYF.

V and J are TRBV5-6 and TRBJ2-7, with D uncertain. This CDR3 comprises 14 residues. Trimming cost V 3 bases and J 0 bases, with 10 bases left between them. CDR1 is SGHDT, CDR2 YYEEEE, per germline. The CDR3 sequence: CASSSWTVSYEQYF. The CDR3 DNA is TGTGCCAGCAGCTCTTGGACGGTCTCCTACGAGCAGTACTTC.

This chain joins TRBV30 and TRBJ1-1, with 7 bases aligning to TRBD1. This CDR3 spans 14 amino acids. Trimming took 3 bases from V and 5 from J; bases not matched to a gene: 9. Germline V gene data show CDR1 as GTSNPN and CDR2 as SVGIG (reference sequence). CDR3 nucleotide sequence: TGTGCCTGGAGAAAGGGACAGCAAGGGACTGAAGCTTTCTTT. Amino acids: CAWRKGQQGTEAFF.

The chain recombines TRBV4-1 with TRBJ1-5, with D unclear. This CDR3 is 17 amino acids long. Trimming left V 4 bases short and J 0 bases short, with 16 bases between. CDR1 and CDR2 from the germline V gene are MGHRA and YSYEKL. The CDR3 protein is CASSPGVFIYSNQPQHF. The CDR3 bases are TGCGCCAGCAGCCCCGGGGTATTCATTTATAGCAATCAGCCCCAGCATTTT.

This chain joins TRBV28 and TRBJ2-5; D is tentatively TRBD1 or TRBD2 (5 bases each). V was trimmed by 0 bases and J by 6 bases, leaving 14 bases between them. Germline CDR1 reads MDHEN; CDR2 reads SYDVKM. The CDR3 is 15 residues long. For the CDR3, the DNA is TGTGCCAGCAGTTTATGGCCAGGGACGAGCAAGACCCAGTACTTC. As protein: CASSLWPGTSKTQYF.

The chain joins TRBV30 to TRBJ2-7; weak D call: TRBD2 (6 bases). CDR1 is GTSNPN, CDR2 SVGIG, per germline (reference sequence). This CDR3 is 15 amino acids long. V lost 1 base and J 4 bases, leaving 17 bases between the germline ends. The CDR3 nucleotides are TGTGCCTGGAGTGACCGGGGAGCGGGCCCTTACGAGCAGTACTTC. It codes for CAWSDRGAGPYEQYF.

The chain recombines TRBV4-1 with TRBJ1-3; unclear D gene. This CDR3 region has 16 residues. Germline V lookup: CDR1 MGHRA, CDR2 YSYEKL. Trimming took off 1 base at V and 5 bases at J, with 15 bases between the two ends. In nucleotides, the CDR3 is TGCGCCAGCAGCCAAGCCCCTTCGGGAAGCCGAAACACCATATATTTT. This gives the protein CASSQAPSGSRNTIYF.

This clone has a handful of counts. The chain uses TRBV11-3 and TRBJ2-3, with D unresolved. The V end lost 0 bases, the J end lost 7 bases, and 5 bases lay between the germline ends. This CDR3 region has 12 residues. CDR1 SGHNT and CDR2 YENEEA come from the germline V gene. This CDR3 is CASSLDVNTQYF. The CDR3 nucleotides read TGTGCCAGCAGCTTAGATGTGAATACGCAGTATTTT.

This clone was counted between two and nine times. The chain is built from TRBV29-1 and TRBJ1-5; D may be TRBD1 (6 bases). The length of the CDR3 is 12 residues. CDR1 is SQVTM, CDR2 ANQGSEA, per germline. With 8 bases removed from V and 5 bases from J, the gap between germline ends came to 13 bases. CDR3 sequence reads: CSQRQDDQPQHF. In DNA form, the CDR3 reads TGCAGCCAGCGACAGGACGATCAGCCCCAGCATTTT. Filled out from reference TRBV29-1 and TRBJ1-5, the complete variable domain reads SAVISQKPSRDICQRGTSLTIQCQVDSQVTMMFWYRQQPGQSLTLIATANQGSEATYESGFVIDKFPISRPNLTFSTLTVSNMSPEDSSIYLCSQRQDDQPQHFGDGTRLSIL.

CDR3 in amino acids: CASSQESTGVYYEQYF. As DNA, the CDR3 is TGCGCCAGCAGCCAAGAATCGACGGGGGTTTACTACGAGCAGTACTTC. The chain couples TRBV4-3 to TRBJ2-7; D perhaps matches TRBD2 (6 bases). With 0 bases removed from V and 3 bases from J, the gap between germline ends came to 15 bases. The CDR3 runs 16 residues. Germline lookup yields CDR1 LGHNA and CDR2 YSLEER.

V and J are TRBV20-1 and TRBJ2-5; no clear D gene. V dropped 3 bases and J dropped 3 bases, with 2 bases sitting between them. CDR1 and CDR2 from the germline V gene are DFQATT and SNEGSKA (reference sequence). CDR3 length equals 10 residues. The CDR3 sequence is CSAREETQYF. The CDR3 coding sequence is TGCAGTGCTAGGGAAGAGACCCAGTACTTC.

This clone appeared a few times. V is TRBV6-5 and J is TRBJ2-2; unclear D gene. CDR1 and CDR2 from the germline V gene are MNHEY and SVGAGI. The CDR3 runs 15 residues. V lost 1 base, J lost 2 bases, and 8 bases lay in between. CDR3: CASSYFRLNTGELFF. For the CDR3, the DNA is TGTGCCAGCAGTTACTTCAGATTAAACACCGGGGAGCTGTTTTTT.